This paragraph covers one T cell receptor (beta chain) sequence. This specimen belongs to a study of blood T cell repertoires in COVID-19. The overall study: Acute-phase and convalescent COVID-19 samples originated in the United States, Italy and Spain. T cells, B-cell-depleted T cells, or PBMCs provided the cDNA or gDNA that served as material.

One Seattle source followed patients from active infection through their disease course. As originally analysed: Scientists estimated how many nucleated cells there were by amplifying reference gene primers. Sequenced by immunoSEQ multiplex PCR; TCRdb stores in-frame clones only, minus some. From that table come the V and J calls and clone size; the DNA was used to work out D and trimming. The sample yields 250,000 to 300,000 clones, over 70% seen once. V was clipped by 1 base and J by 5 bases; unmatched bases: 6. CDR1 and CDR2 from the germline V gene are LGHDT and YNNKEL (reference sequence). The CDR3 loop spans 15 amino acids.

Sequencing was carried out using peripheral blood. This TCR was sampled from a woman aged 70 to 79 with COVID-19, enrolled during active disease. The J gene is TRBJ2-7, the V gene TRBV3-1 (or the pseudogene TRBV3-2); 9 bases fit TRBD1. The CDR3 region has the DNA TGTGCCAGCAGCCAAGGGACAGGGGTTCGGGACGAGCAGTACTTC. Translation: CASSQGTGVRDEQYF.